This TCR beta chain stems from a study of Graves' ophthalmopathy and Graves' hyperthyroidism. Germline V gene lookup returns CDR1 DFQATT and CDR2 SNEGSKA (reference sequence). The CDR3 has 15 residues. V was clipped by 2 bases and J by 2 bases; unmatched bases: 5. General study results and limits: Blood also held most thyroid clonotypes expanded above 0.001 frequency.

Regarding this clonotype: The antigen remains unidentified.

Amplification targeted the TCR beta CDR3 regions, with RNA transcripts as the source material. HTBI primers were used in a first-round RT-PCR, which preceded a second-round multiplex PCR. One entry per CDR3 protein results from TCRdb running MiXCR on the multiplex PCR reads. Here the sample spans a few hundred thousand distinct CDR3 sequences, 35% to 40% being singletons. The V call is TRBV20-1, the J call TRBJ2-3; TRBD2 matches at 9 bases. This TCR was sampled from an adult man with Graves' hyperthyroidism. Sequenced: peripheral blood or thyroid tissue (not recorded which). The CDR3 region is CSARRLAEITDTQYF. The CDR3 nucleotides read TGCAGTGCTAGACGACTAGCGGAGATCACAGATACGCAGTATTTT.